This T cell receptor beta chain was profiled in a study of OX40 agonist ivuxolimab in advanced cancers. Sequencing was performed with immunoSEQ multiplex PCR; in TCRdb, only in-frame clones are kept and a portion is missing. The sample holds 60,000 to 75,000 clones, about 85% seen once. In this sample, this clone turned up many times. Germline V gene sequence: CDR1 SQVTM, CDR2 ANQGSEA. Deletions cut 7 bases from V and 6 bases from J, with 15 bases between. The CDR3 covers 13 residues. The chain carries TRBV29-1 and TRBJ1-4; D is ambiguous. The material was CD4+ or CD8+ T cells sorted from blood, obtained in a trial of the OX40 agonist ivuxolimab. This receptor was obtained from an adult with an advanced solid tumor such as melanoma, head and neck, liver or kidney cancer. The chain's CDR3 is CSARRQMDEKLFF. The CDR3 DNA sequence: TGCAGCGCGAGGAGGCAGATGGATGAAAAACTGTTTTTT.